This T cell receptor (beta chain) comes out of a study of shared clonotypes between healthy human individuals. The wider study: Contributing individuals were a couple of females and a few males aged 18 to 49. Study-wide results and caveats: Clonotypes shared by all four sorted-subset donors had higher generation probabilities than non-shared clonotypes.

Naive CD8 cells, CD45RO-negative and positively selected for CCR7, excluded terminally differentiated effector memory CD45RA+ cells. Germline CDR1 reads SEHNR; CDR2 reads FQNEAQ (reference sequence). The CDR3 spans 12 residues. Trimming stripped 5 bases from V and 5 bases from J, with 10 bases between. This clone came up a few times. Its antigen is still unknown. Genomic DNA (from each subset) was split evenly across several immunoSEQ plates. Original analysis: Filtering of immunoSEQ junctional sequences could not match full-length read filtering. Produced via immunoSEQ multiplex PCR; TCRdb's table is partial and in-frame only. The DNA gave D and trimming, while V, J and clone size come from that table. Of under 700,000 clones in the sample, 85% to 95% were seen once.

This TCR derives from a woman in her 30s in good health. This chain connects TRBV7-9 to TRBJ2-7; tentative D call: TRBD1 (5 bases). Material for sequencing was naive CD8+ T cells sorted from blood. Here the CDR3 DNA reads TGTGCCAGCAGCGGAGACAGAGACGAGCAGTACTTC. It yields the protein CASSGDRDEQYF.